The 23 T cell receptor beta chains given below trace back to one sample, sequenced in a study of CD8+ T cells in alopecia areata. Sequencing relied on a cDNA template that was reverse transcribed from extracted RNA. Assay used: immunoSEQ multiplex PCR; TCRdb lists only in-frame clones, some missing. The sample includes some 150,000 clones, about 51% of them seen just once. The sequenced sample was CD8+ T cells sorted from blood, obtained at week 0. The receptors here all came from a human donor with alopecia areata.

The CDR3 spells CASSPRGDGYNEQFF. Written as DNA, the CDR3 is TGTGCCAGCAGCCCTAGAGGGGATGGATACAATGAGCAGTTCTTC. This chain links TRBV9 with TRBJ2-1; D is possibly TRBD1 or TRBD2 (5 bases each). CDR1 and CDR2 (germline): SGDLS, YYNGEE. The CDR3 is 15 residues long. V lost 4 bases and J 4 bases, leaving 15 bases between the germline ends.

V is TRBV29-1 and J is TRBJ1-1; D gene ambiguous. Germline V gene data show CDR1 as SQVTM and CDR2 as ANQGSEA. CDR3 length equals 11 residues. V lost 5 bases, J lost 4 bases, and 8 bases lay in between. In DNA, the CDR3 is TGCAGCGTTTTCGATGGCACTGAAGCTTTCTTT. As protein: CSVFDGTEAFF.

In the case of this clone: This CDR3 is also generated by other DNA sequences in the sample. The chain is built from TRBV30 and TRBJ2-7; 8 nucleotides align to TRBD1. The CDR3 has 12 residues. Germline V CDR1 and CDR2: GTSNPN, SVGIG (reference sequence). Trimming cost V 3 bases and J 6 bases; bases outside gene matches: 4. This CDR3 reads CAWSSGGGEQYF. The CDR3 DNA is TGTGCCTGGAGCTCAGGGGGCGGCGAGCAGTACTTC.

A few counts support this clone. Other nucleotide sequences in the sample specify the same CDR3. The chain joins TRBV29-1 to TRBJ1-1, with D unresolved. V was clipped by 1 base and J by 4 bases, with 1 base between them. Per the germline V gene, CDR1 is SQVTM and CDR2 is ANQGSEA. The CDR3 totals 10 residues. The CDR3 DNA is TGCAGCGTTGAAGCCACTGAAGCTTTCTTT. As protein: CSVEATEAFF.

The chain recombines TRBV30 with TRBJ2-2; perhaps TRBD1 as D (6 bases). Per the germline V gene, CDR1 is GTSNPN and CDR2 is SVGIG (reference sequence). This CDR3 spans 13 amino acids. The ends were cut back, 5 bases at V and 1 base at J, with 8 bases in the middle. The CDR3 DNA sequence: TGTGCCTGGTCGGGACAGAACACCGGGGAGCTGTTTTTT. This translates into CAWSGQNTGELFF.

The rearrangement uses TRBV4-3 and TRBJ2-4, with D possibly being TRBD2 (6 bases). Trimming removed 5 bases from V and 4 bases from J, with 18 bases in between. This CDR3 comprises 16 residues. Looked up from germline, CDR1 is LGHNA and CDR2 is YSLEER. CDR3 region: CASSLPNLGRKNIQYF. Written as DNA, the CDR3 is TGCGCCAGCAGCTTACCCAACCTAGGGAGGAAAAACATTCAGTACTTC.

The genes are TRBV13 and TRBJ2-3; TRBD2 agrees at 7 bases. The V and J ends lost 5 bases and 7 bases, in that order; junction bases with no gene match: 6. The CDR3 consists of 13 residues. Germline CDR1 reads PRHDT; CDR2 reads FYEKMQ (reference sequence). CDR3 residues: CASSLPSGHTQYF. The CDR3 DNA reads TGTGCCAGCAGCCTCCCTAGCGGTCATACGCAGTATTTT.

The rearrangement uses TRBV6-1 and TRBJ2-7, with 7 bases lining up with TRBD1. The CDR3 covers 14 residues. Germline loops: CDR1 MNHNS, CDR2 SASEGT. The V and J ends lost 6 bases and 2 bases, in that order; junction bases with no gene match: 7. CDR3 DNA sequence: TGTGCCAGCAGCCTACAGGGGCGAACCTACGAGCAGTACTTC. The encoded protein is CASSLQGRTYEQYF.

In the case of this clone: A far larger clone is a single base away, which makes a read error likely. V is TRBV13 and J is TRBJ1-1, with D perhaps matching TRBD1 (5 bases). This CDR3 comprises 10 residues. Germline V gene sequence: CDR1 PRHDT, CDR2 FYEKMQ (reference sequence). Trimming removed 8 bases at V and 5 bases at J, with 6 bases between. CDR3: CASGGTEAFF. CDR3 nucleotide sequence: TGTGCCAGCGGGGGGACTGAAGCTTTCTTT.

This clone was seen a few times. The chain couples TRBV11-2 to TRBJ2-7, with D tentatively TRBD1 (6 bases). Germline CDR1 SGHAT, CDR2 FQNNGV. V lost 5 bases, J lost 4 bases, and 18 bases lay in between. The CDR3 is 15 residues long. CDR3 bases: TGTGCCAGCAGCCCTCCCCCCGGACAGAAATACGAGCAGTACTTC. This gives the protein CASSPPPGQKYEQYF.

The chain couples TRBV30 to TRBJ1-1, with D perhaps matching TRBD1 (5 bases). Germline-derived CDR1 and CDR2 are GTSNPN and SVGIG (reference sequence). Trimming took 2 bases from V and 2 from J, leaving 9 bases between them. The length of the CDR3 is 13 residues. The CDR3 is CAWSSTGNTEAFF. Written as DNA, the CDR3 is TGTGCCTGGAGTTCCACAGGTAACACTGAAGCTTTCTTT. The variable domain in full, with the rest retrieved from reference TRBV30 and TRBJ1-1, is SQTIHQWPATLVQPVGSPLSLECTVEGTSNPNLYWYRQAAGRGLQLLFYSVGIGQISSEVPQNLSASRPQDRQFILSSKKLLLSDSGFYLCAWSSTGNTEAFFGQGTRLTVV.

The chain has TRBV4-3 and TRBJ2-1; D is perhaps TRBD2 (5 bases). The CDR3 covers 15 residues. The V end lost 0 bases, the J end lost 0 bases, and 6 bases lay between the germline ends. In germline, CDR1 is LGHNA, CDR2 YSLEER. The DNA of the CDR3 is TGCGCCAGCAGCCAAGATAGCGCCTCCTACAATGAGCAGTTCTTC. Translated: CASSQDSASYNEQFF.

This chain joins TRBV9 and TRBJ1-1; no definite D call. Per germline, CDR1 SGDLS and CDR2 YYNGEE. V lost 0 bases and J lost 1, with 4 bases in between. This CDR3 is built from 13 residues. The CDR3 DNA reads TGTGCCAGCAGCGTAGGGGAGAACACTGAAGCTTTCTTT. Its protein is CASSVGENTEAFF.

V usage is TRBV6-5 and J usage is TRBJ1-4; 8 bases are a match to TRBD1. Per the germline V gene, CDR1 is MNHEY and CDR2 is SVGAGI. The V segment lost 5 bases and the J segment 7 bases; nucleotides outside the gene matches: 3. CDR3 length equals 13 residues. The CDR3 DNA sequence: TGTGCCAGCAGTCCCGACAGGGGTGAAAAACTGTTTTTT. It codes for CASSPDRGEKLFF.

V gene TRBV29-1 combines with J gene TRBJ2-3, with 9 bases matching TRBD1. CDR1 is SQVTM, CDR2 ANQGSEA, per germline. The CDR3 consists of 13 residues. CDR3 DNA sequence: TGCAGTACACCGGGACAGGGTTCCGATACGCAGTATTTT. Encoded protein: CSTPGQGSDTQYF.

The CDR3 sequence is CASSPQGGRLNEQYF. The CDR3 nucleotides read TGTGCCAGCAGTCCTCAGGGAGGGAGATTGAACGAGCAGTACTTC. The V and J genes are TRBV28 and TRBJ2-7; 7 bases map to TRBD2. In germline, CDR1 is MDHEN, CDR2 SYDVKM. The J segment lost 5 bases and the V segment lost 5 bases, leaving 12 bases of the junction unmatched. This CDR3 spans 15 amino acids.

A few counts support this clone. Here the CDR3 DNA reads TGTGCCAGCAGCTTAATAGGGTCCGCTGACTCTGGAAACACCATATATTTT. It translates to CASSLIGSADSGNTIYF. The chain joins TRBV7-8 to TRBJ1-3; D is unresolved. The CDR3 has 17 amino acids. The V and J ends lost 2 bases and 0 bases respectively, with 14 bases between them. Germline V gene data show CDR1 as SGHVS and CDR2 as FQNEAQ. The whole variable domain, remainder taken from reference TRBV7-8 and TRBJ1-3, is GAGVSQSPRYKVAKRGQDVALRCDPISGHVSLFWYQQALGQGPEFLTYFQNEAQLDKSGLPSDRFFAERPEGSVSTLKIQRTQQEDSAVYLCASSLIGSADSGNTIYFGEGSWLTVV.

The CDR3 nucleotides are TGTGCCAGCAGTTACGGGGCGGGGGTCACAGATACGCAGTATTTT. Residues: CASSYGAGVTDTQYF. The rearrangement links TRBV6-5 to TRBJ2-3; 7 bases align to TRBD2. Germline values: CDR1 MNHEY, CDR2 SVGAGI. The V gene end was trimmed by 2 bases and the J gene end by 2 bases; junction bases not matched to a gene: 4. The CDR3 runs to 15 residues.

This clone was seen a handful of times. V and J are TRBV15 and TRBJ1-5; D is undetermined. This CDR3 contains 15 residues. Trimming shortened V by 0 bases and J by 2 bases, and 8 bases separated the two germline ends. Germline assignment: CDR1 LNHNV and CDR2 YYDKDF (reference sequence). Here the CDR3 DNA reads TGTGCCACCAGCAGAGATCGAATGGGCAATCAGCCCCAGCATTTT. Translation gives CATSRDRMGNQPQHF.

The J gene is TRBJ2-3, the V gene TRBV7-9; TRBD1 agrees at 9 bases. The CDR3 contains 15 residues. Germline loops: CDR1 SEHNR, CDR2 FQNEAQ (reference sequence). Trimming at V came to 5 bases and at J to 2 bases, leaving 5 bases not matched to a gene. The CDR3, as DNA: TGTGCCAGCAGCGCCCGACAGGGGGACACAGATACGCAGTATTTT. It is translated as CASSARQGDTDTQYF.

The chain has TRBV29-1 and TRBJ2-1; 7 bases match TRBD2. J lost 10 bases, V lost 3 bases, and 9 bases had no gene match. The germline gives CDR1 SQVTM, CDR2 ANQGSEA. The CDR3 covers 13 residues. CDR3 coding DNA: TGCAGCGTTGATAGTGGCTCAGCGGGAGAGCAGTTCTTC. Its protein is CSVDSGSAGEQFF.

The chain joins TRBV30 to TRBJ1-2; D unclear. The germline CDR1 and CDR2 sequences are GTSNPN and SVGIG (reference sequence). The V end was cut by 4 bases, the J end by 0 bases, with 15 bases between. The CDR3 totals 15 residues. As DNA, the CDR3 is TGTGCCTGGAACGCGGTGGTGGGCCCTAACTATGGCTACACCTTC. It translates to CAWNAVVGPNYGYTF.

The chain recombines TRBV30 with TRBJ1-2; maybe TRBD1 (6 bases). This CDR3 has 15 residues. The germline V gene encodes CDR1 GTSNPN and CDR2 SVGIG (reference sequence). V gave up 0 bases and J gave up 4 bases, with 15 bases separating them. Written as DNA, the CDR3 is TGTGCCTGGAGTGTAGGGGGGGCCGAACTCTATGGCTACACCTTC. This translates into CAWSVGGAELYGYTF. Together with reference TRBV30 and TRBJ1-2, the CDR3 gives the full variable domain: SQTIHQWPATLVQPVGSPLSLECTVEGTSNPNLYWYRQAAGRGLQLLFYSVGIGQISSEVPQNLSASRPQDRQFILSSKKLLLSDSGFYLCAWSVGGAELYGYTFGSGTRLTVV.